One sample yielded the 25 T cell receptor beta chains listed below, sequenced in a study of T-cell reconstitution after alpha-beta-depleted transplantation in children. Preparation of the TCRbeta library involved a method that used unique molecular identifiers. TCRdb analysed the PCR reads with MiXCR anew, one entry per CDR3 protein. This table has about 980,000 distinct CDR3 sequences, 25% to 30% appearing once. The sequences come from PBMCs, mostly from graft donor cells, collected 360 days after TCRalphabeta/CD19-depleted stem cell transplant. The source of these receptors is a boy under two years old who had a stem cell transplant for SCID, so the T cells may come from the graft donor.

CDR3 in amino acids: CASRPSTSGWETQYF. In DNA form, the CDR3 reads TGTGCCAGCAGACCCTCGACTAGCGGGTGGGAGACCCAGTACTTC. The gene calls are TRBV7-2 and TRBJ2-5; 10 nucleotides match TRBD2. This CDR3 spans 15 amino acids. Germline V lookup: CDR1 SGHTA, CDR2 FQGNSA. Trimming at V came to 6 bases and at J to 5 bases, leaving 9 bases not matched to a gene.

This chain links TRBV29-1 with TRBJ2-7; TRBD1 matches at 7 bases. V dropped 6 bases and J dropped 0; count of bases not matched to a gene: 11. CDR1 and CDR2 (germline): SQVTM, ANQGSEA. This CDR3 has 15 residues. CDR3 sequence (DNA): TGCAGCGTGGGGTACAGGGGACGGAGCTCCTACGAGCAGTACTTC. It encodes CSVGYRGRSSYEQYF.

This clonotype was detected a few times. V usage is TRBV20-1 and J usage is TRBJ2-5, with a possible D match to TRBD2 (5 bases). This CDR3 contains 13 residues. Trimming took 3 bases from V and 5 from J, leaving 13 bases between them. Germline V gene sequence: CDR1 DFQATT, CDR2 SNEGSKA (reference sequence). The DNA for the CDR3 is TGCAGTGCTAGTGCTCGGCGGGTGGAGACCCAGTACTTC. Its translation: CSASARRVETQYF.

The V call is TRBV9, the J call TRBJ2-1, with TRBD1 as a possible D gene (5 bases). Trimming cost V 3 bases and J 8 bases, with 12 bases left between them. Germline V gives CDR1 SGDLS, CDR2 YYNGEE. The CDR3 has 13 residues. The CDR3 nucleotides read TGTGCCAGCAGCGCCCACAGGAACGATGAGCAGTTCTTC. Residues: CASSAHRNDEQFF.

This clonotype turned up a few times. The gene calls are TRBV6-5 and TRBJ2-5; D perhaps matches TRBD2 (6 bases). This CDR3 is 14 amino acids long. Germline V gene sequence: CDR1 MNHEY, CDR2 SVGAGI. The germline V and J ends were trimmed by 2 bases and 4 bases, with 11 bases remaining between them. CDR3 in DNA: TGTGCCAGCAGTTACCGGCGGGGTCGAGAGACCCAGTACTTC. It yields the protein CASSYRRGRETQYF.

This clonotype has a single count. This rearrangement joins TRBV5-1 to TRBJ2-5; D uncertain. The V end was cut by 1 base, the J end by 5 bases, with 15 bases between. Germline V gene data show CDR1 as SGHRS and CDR2 as YFSETQ. CDR3 length: 15 amino acids. CDR3 amino acids: CASSLSPHASETQYF. CDR3 nucleotide sequence: TGCGCCAGCAGCTTGTCCCCTCATGCATCGGAGACCCAGTACTTC.

This sequence joins TRBV12-3 or TRBV12-4 and TRBJ2-1; D possibly matches TRBD1 or TRBD2 (5 bases each). Between the trimmed V and J ends, which lost 7 bases and 8 bases, there was a span of 9 bases. The CDR3 extends over 11 amino acids. CDR3 sequence (DNA): TGTGCCAGCACCGGGGACCATGAGCAGTTCTTC. Translation: CASTGDHEQFF.

The rearrangement uses TRBV12-3 or TRBV12-4 and TRBJ2-3; 7 nucleotides agree with TRBD2. V was clipped by 4 bases and J by 2 bases; unmatched bases: 6. This CDR3 has 15 residues. CDR3 DNA sequence: TGTGCCAGCAGTTCCAAAGCGGGGTCCACAGATACGCAGTATTTT. Translating gives CASSSKAGSTDTQYF.

This chain links TRBV10-3 with TRBJ2-7, with D tentatively TRBD1 (5 bases). V lost 6 bases to trimming and J lost 0 bases, with 9 bases between them. CDR3 length: 13 amino acids. Germline V gene data show CDR1 as ENHRY and CDR2 as SYGVKD. The CDR3 protein is CAIRPTDSYEQYF. The DNA of the CDR3 is TGTGCCATCAGGCCGACAGACTCCTACGAGCAGTACTTC.

The V and J genes are TRBV7-2 and TRBJ2-7; 8 bases map to TRBD1. The length of the CDR3 is 15 residues. The germline V gene encodes CDR1 SGHTA and CDR2 FQGNSA. V trimming: 5 bases; J trimming: 7 bases; junction bases outside the gene matches: 13. CDR3 nucleotides: TGTGCCAGCAGCCTTGGGACAGGTGCGAGGAGGGAGCAGTACTTC. Its protein product is CASSLGTGARREQYF.

This clonotype was observed a handful of times. The chain is built from TRBV5-5 and TRBJ2-3; D is ambiguous. The length of the CDR3 is 15 residues. Trimming cost V 0 bases and J 0 bases, with 8 bases left between them. Per germline, CDR1 SGHKS and CDR2 YYEKEE (reference sequence). The CDR3 nucleotides are TGTGCCAGCAGCTTGGTGGCCCACAGCACAGATACGCAGTATTTT. Amino acids: CASSLVAHSTDTQYF. Based on the CDR3 plus reference TRBV5-5 and TRBJ2-3, the full variable domain is DAGVTQSPTHLIKTRGQQVTLRCSPISGHKSVSWYQQVLGQGPQFIFQYYEKEERGRGNFPDRFSARQFPNYSSELNVNALLLGDSALYLCASSLVAHSTDTQYFGPGTRLTVL.

This clonotype was observed a handful of times. This chain joins TRBV20-1 and TRBJ1-4; D unclear. Germline V gene sequence: CDR1 DFQATT, CDR2 SNEGSKA (reference sequence). The CDR3 runs 14 residues. Trimming pared 7 bases from V and 7 bases from J, leaving 19 bases between. The CDR3 loop reads CSVPDPAAIEKLFF. For the CDR3, the DNA is TGCAGTGTACCAGACCCAGCGGCCATTGAAAAACTGTTTTTT.

This clonotype came up once. The V call is TRBV28, the J call TRBJ2-5; D is unresolved. Germline values: CDR1 MDHEN, CDR2 SYDVKM. Trimming cost V 6 bases and J 0 bases, with 11 bases left between them. This CDR3 contains 14 residues. DNA for the CDR3: TGTGCCAGCAGCCGAAGACGGAACCAAGAGACCCAGTACTTC. Translating it yields CASSRRRNQETQYF.

The CDR3 loop is CASSLAGKYNEQFF. For the CDR3, the DNA is TGTGCCAGCAGCTTAGCGGGAAAATACAATGAGCAGTTCTTC. This rearrangement joins TRBV13 to TRBJ2-1, with a possible D match to TRBD2 (5 bases). The CDR3 has 14 residues. The V and J ends lost 1 base and 4 bases respectively, with 8 bases between them. The germline V gene has CDR1 PRHDT and CDR2 FYEKMQ (reference sequence). The full variable domain, its missing parts supplied by reference TRBV13 and TRBJ2-1, is AAGVIQSPRHLIKEKRETATLKCYPIPRHDTVYWYQQGPGQDPQFLISFYEKMQSDKGSIPDRFSAQQFSDYHSELNMSSLELGDSALYFCASSLAGKYNEQFFGPGTRLTVL.

This clonotype occurred a few times. This chain links TRBV10-3 with TRBJ2-1; D perhaps matches TRBD2 (5 bases). V was cut by 6 bases and J by 5 bases, with 11 bases left in between. CDR3 size: 13 residues. Germline V CDR1 and CDR2: ENHRY, SYGVKD. The CDR3 region has the DNA TGTGCCATCAGCTCTTCTAGCCACAATGAGCAGTTCTTC. This translates into CAISSSSHNEQFF.

This clonotype has ten or more counts. The chain recombines TRBV12-3 or TRBV12-4 with TRBJ2-3; possible D gene TRBD1, 6 bases. This CDR3 spans 13 amino acids. Trimming pared 2 bases from V and 8 bases from J, leaving 11 bases between. The CDR3 protein is CASSLQGLGTQYF. The CDR3 bases are TGTGCCAGCAGTTTACAGGGGCTGGGTACGCAGTATTTT.

The chain joins TRBV25-1 to TRBJ2-3; possibly TRBD2 for D (5 bases). CDR1 is MGHDK, CDR2 SYGVNS, per germline. The CDR3 length is 15 residues. The V and J ends lost 5 bases and 1 base respectively, with 13 bases between them. CDR3: CASSPLSVGTDTQYF. The CDR3 DNA reads TGTGCCAGCAGTCCCCTTAGCGTCGGCACAGATACGCAGTATTTT.

In its sample, this clonotype was seen a few times. J is TRBJ2-3 and V is TRBV12-3 or TRBV12-4; no clear D gene. The CDR3 runs to 16 residues. The ends were cut back, 2 bases at V and 0 bases at J, with 12 bases in the middle. For the CDR3, the DNA is TGTGCCAGCAGTTTACTATCCGCCTATAGCACAGATACGCAGTATTTT. Its translation is CASSLLSAYSTDTQYF.

This chain links TRBV3-1 with TRBJ1-1; D is unclear. The CDR3 is 14 amino acids. Looked up from germline, CDR1 is LGHDT and CDR2 is YNNKEL (reference sequence). Trimming pared 1 base from V and 4 bases from J, leaving 10 bases between. In DNA, the CDR3 is TGTGCCAGCAGCCAAGCCCAGGCGGGCACTGAAGCTTTCTTT. This encodes CASSQAQAGTEAFF.

This clonotype occurred a few times. DNA for the CDR3: TGTGCCACCGGAGGCAGGGTAGGAAGCGACGAGCAGTACTTC. It is translated as CATGGRVGSDEQYF. The chain combines TRBV6-1 with TRBJ2-7; D tentatively fits TRBD1 or TRBD2 (5 bases each). The CDR3 is 14 residues long. CDR1 and CDR2 (germline): MNHNS, SASEGT. V lost 10 bases and J lost 5, with 21 bases in between.

V and J are TRBV2 and TRBJ2-6; the match to TRBD1 covers 8 bases. Germline CDR1 reads SNHLY; CDR2 reads FYNNEI. Germline trimming cut 8 bases from V and 2 bases from J; bases unmatched to any gene: 5. This CDR3 is built from 15 residues. The CDR3 spells CASVQGAPGANVLTF. In DNA, the CDR3 is TGTGCCAGCGTCCAGGGGGCCCCTGGGGCCAACGTCCTGACTTTC.

The chain couples TRBV20-1 to TRBJ2-3; D possibly matches TRBD1 or TRBD2 (5 bases each). V lost 5 bases and J 1 base, leaving 16 bases between the germline ends. Germline lookup yields CDR1 DFQATT and CDR2 SNEGSKA (reference sequence). The CDR3 has 15 residues. The CDR3 coding sequence is TGCAGTGCTCCCCCCCCGGGGCGGGGCACAGATACGCAGTATTTT. Translating it yields CSAPPPGRGTDTQYF.

The chain uses TRBV19 and TRBJ2-5, with unresolved D. The CDR3 sequence is 14 residues long. Trimming cost V 3 bases and J 5 bases, with 13 bases left between them. CDR1 and CDR2 from the germline V gene are LNHDA and SQIVND (reference sequence). For the CDR3, the DNA is TGTGCCAGTAGTATGGGCGTGCCGAGGGAGACCCAGTACTTC. Its translation: CASSMGVPRETQYF.

The genes are TRBV7-8 and TRBJ2-3, with 10 nucleotides matching TRBD2. Trimming cost V 5 bases and J 2 bases; bases outside gene matches: 7. CDR3 length equals 16 residues. Germline V CDR1 and CDR2: SGHVS, FQNEAQ. This CDR3 reads CASSPKLAGYTDTQYF. The CDR3 DNA sequence: TGTGCCAGCAGCCCCAAACTAGCGGGGTACACAGATACGCAGTATTTT. Supplemented by reference TRBV7-8 and TRBJ2-3, the full variable domain reads GAGVSQSPRYKVAKRGQDVALRCDPISGHVSLFWYQQALGQGPEFLTYFQNEAQLDKSGLPSDRFFAERPEGSVSTLKIQRTQQEDSAVYLCASSPKLAGYTDTQYFGPGTRLTVL.

The CDR3 sequence: CATSRDGGNQETQYF. Here the CDR3 DNA reads TGTGCCACCAGCAGAGACGGCGGGAACCAAGAGACCCAGTACTTC. V is TRBV15 and J is TRBJ2-5; TRBD2 might be the D (6 bases). Germline values: CDR1 LNHNV, CDR2 YYDKDF (reference sequence). The CDR3 spans 15 residues. V lost 0 bases, J lost 0 bases, and 8 bases lay in between.